Below, one T cell receptor beta chain is given with its context. The antigen this receptor binds is unknown. Per-nucleotide qualities are absent, and no much larger clonotype sits a single base away. These data come from a study of CD4 T cells in relation to SARS-CoV-2 and coronaviruses (dated by TCRdb to the early 2020s). Some background on the complete study: In the ViraFEST assay, PBMCs were cultured with antigen for less than eleven days, after which TCR beta CDR3s were sequenced to identify clonal expansions specific to the antigen. Across all 12 patients in the full convalescent cohort, ages ranged from roughly 20 to 72 years, with a median of 38. Of the 12 convalescent patients, 8 were male and 4 were female, and two of the subjects were Hispanic. Using patient-derived lymphoblastoid cell lines, the shared crossreactive spike epitopes were mapped to their HLA restriction. The study assessed, at the TCR clonotype level, memory CD4+ T cell crossreactivity between SARS-CoV-2 and common cold coronavirus spike proteins. The Adaptive Biotechnologies TCR-sequencing kit was used to sequence samples from a few pre-COVID donors and the naive versus memory experiments, while other data came from Illumina-based sequencing. For other donors in the study, expansion assays were sequenced with a different, Illumina-based TCR-beta assay.

Taken from cysteine to phenylalanine, the CDR3 has 14 residues. Only the CDR3 region is kept as DNA, spanning 42 bases read in frame from base 1. From the germline V gene, CDR1 is SGDLS and CDR2 is YYNGEE. Trimming costs V 7 bases and J 4 bases, and their ends lie 14 bases apart. Overall results and qualifications from the work: Since the crossreactivity analysis centred on spike protein, crossreactivity against other viral proteins was not assessed. In around two thirds of donors, memory CD4+ clonotypes turned up that crossrecognized SARS-CoV-2 and at least one common cold coronavirus spike. Naive versus memory sequencing indicated the assay detects memory recall responses rather than primary responses primed during culture. The study was limited by small numbers of patients and tested TCRs. Because no donor provided both pre-pandemic and post-infection samples, tracing the source of pre-existing responses was limited. Compared with monoreactive clones, crossreactive clones had significantly weaker SARS-CoV-2-driven expansion, a result consistent with antigenic imprinting.

DNA from CEF-cultured naive and memory CD4+ T cells underwent immunoSEQ TCR-beta sequencing at survey level. In the original analysis: During preprocessing, nonproductive sequences were removed, as were CDR3s that did not start with C, did not end with F or W, or were shorter than 7 amino acids. The MANAFEST web app was used to call antigen-specific clonotypes on the basis of expansion compared with the reference and with other culture wells. A clone counted as positive if significantly expanded in 2 of 3 replicate wells versus the reference culture at FDR below 0.05. For a clone to be considered positive, significant expansion relative to all other tandem wells and an odds ratio above 5 were also required. Cultured and uncultured naive and memory CD4+ repertoires were searched for previously identified spike- and CEF-reactive CDR3s. After three terminal residues were trimmed from each end, CDR3 homology was quantified as pairwise Levenshtein distance using the stringdist R package. The source is immuneACCESS, and TCRdb retained only in-frame sequences with V and J called. Part of the clones is not carried over; for the studies checked, unresolved V genes explain less than half of this, and the remainder is unexplained. V and J calls and clone size are copied from that table; D and trimming were computed from the DNA. This sample comprises 35,000 to 50,000 clones, over 70% of them detected only once. Over 1.1% of the sample goes to the ten largest clones.

Naive and memory CD4+ T cells were separated from cryopreserved PBMCs by first enriching for CD4 and then performing EasySep naive CD4+ T cell enrichment. For around nine days, sorted naive or memory CD4+ T cells (approximately 91,000) were cultured at a 1:1 ratio with T cell-depleted PBMCs and CEF peptides. In general, every peptide culture condition was set up in three replicate wells. Ficoll-Paque PLUS gradient centrifugation was used to isolate PBMCs from leukapheresis product or whole blood. The PBMCs went either fresh into the expansion assay or into cryopreservation at -140 degrees C. The QIAamp Micro DNA Kit was used to extract genomic DNA from the CD4+ T cells.

Recombination joined TRBV9 with TRBJ2-2, with a tentative D call of TRBD1 or TRBD2, each matching 5 bases. Sequencing used naive CD4+ T cells from PBMCs, cultured in vitro. What the cell subset or site label conveys for this sample: naive CD4+ T cells isolated by negative enrichment. This TCR was sampled from an adult with COVID-19. The DNA sequence follows: TGTGCCAGCTCGACGGGGCAGCTCACCGGGGAGCTGTTTTTT. It translates to CASSTGQLTGELFF. Extended through the reference TRBV9 and TRBJ2-2 proteins, this CDR3 yields the full variable domain: DSGVTQTPKHLITATGQRVTLRCSPRSGDLSVYWYQQSLDQGLQFLIQYYNGEERAKGNILERFSAQQFPDLHSELNLSSLELGDSALYFCASSTGQLTGELFFGEGSRLTVL.